A single sample gave rise to the 9 T cell receptor beta chains below, sequenced in a study of CD8+CD57+ T cells in acquired aplastic anemia. Previously, flow cytometry had revealed CD8+CD57+ cell expansion in the patients chosen for sequencing. The use of genomic DNA as template underpinned the TCR beta VDJ and CDR3 profiling. MiXCR, run by TCRdb on the reads, gives a single entry per CDR3 protein. The sample has around 200,000 distinct CDR3 sequences; about 50% are singletons. Material: sorted CD4+, CD8+, or CD8+CD57+ T cells (not recorded which) from PBMCs. These receptors came from a human donor with aplastic anemia.

This clonotype was observed once. The chain carries TRBV7-2 and TRBJ2-3; D remains unclear. V dropped 7 bases and J dropped 2 bases, with 13 bases sitting between them. This CDR3 has 14 residues. The V gene's germline CDR1 is SGHTA and CDR2 FQGNSA. The CDR3, as DNA: TGTGCCAGCAAGCCCCGCCTGGTCACAGATACGCAGTATTTT. Translation gives CASKPRLVTDTQYF.

This clonotype showed up many times. The chain is built from TRBV3-1 and TRBJ2-3; 8 positions match TRBD2. With V trimmed by 3 bases and J by 4 bases, 6 bases remained unmatched. Germline CDR1 is LGHDT and CDR2 is YNNKEL (reference sequence). CDR3 length equals 15 residues. CDR3 DNA: TGTGCCAGCAGCCAGCTGAGCGGGGGTTCAGATACGCAGTATTTT. Translation gives CASSQLSGGSDTQYF.

This clonotype has a handful of counts. A much larger clone lies a single base off, so this may be a read error. Lacking the conserved final phenylalanine or tryptophan, this CDR3 likely reflects a read error. This chain joins TRBV12-3 or TRBV12-4 and TRBJ2-1, with TRBD1 identical over 9 bases. Trimming at V came to 3 bases and at J to 4 bases, leaving 4 bases not matched to a gene. CDR3 length: 15 amino acids. CDR3 nucleotides: TGTGCCAGCAGTTTTCGGGACAGGGTTTACAATGAGCAGTTCCTC. Translated: CASSFRDRVYNEQFL.

Worth noting for this clonotype: As the CDR3 is not closed by the conserved phenylalanine or tryptophan, this likely results from a read error. It is unclear where the CDR3 begins or ends on the DNA, so no DNA is shown, and the CDR3 is as TCRdb lists it. V usage is TRBV19 and J usage is TRBJ2-5; the table names TRBD2, a call not compared with the DNA. The germline gives CDR1 LNHDA, CDR2 SQIVND (reference sequence). Ends included, the CDR3 has 8 residues. CDR3 region: CASRGLAG.

The chain recombines TRBV29-1 with TRBJ2-6; D is tentatively TRBD1 or TRBD2 (5 bases each). Germline V gene sequence: CDR1 SQVTM, CDR2 ANQGSEA. This CDR3 has 17 residues. The ends were cut back, 5 bases at V and 4 bases at J, with 21 bases in the middle. The CDR3 bases are TGCAGCGTTTTCTCTTCCCCCGGCCGGGACGGGGCCAACGTCCTGACTTTC. Protein: CSVFSSPGRDGANVLTF.

Remarks on this clonotype: Germline and junction disagree at one end, which may indicate a read error. The chain employs TRBV10-3 and TRBJ2-2; 10 nucleotides align to TRBD1. CDR1 ENHRY and CDR2 SYGVKD come from the germline V gene. CDR3 size: 17 residues. Written as DNA, the CDR3 is TGTGCCAGCAGTTTCCTGGGACAGGGGAGCGACACCGGGGAGCTGTTTTTT. Its protein is CASSFLGQGSDTGELFF.

The table lists this clonotype with many counts. The chain has TRBV7-9 and TRBJ1-1; D not certain. Trimming stripped 8 bases from V and 6 bases from J, with 7 bases between. Germline-derived CDR1 and CDR2 are SEHNR and FQNEAQ (reference sequence). CDR3 length: 10 residues. The CDR3 sequence is CASVGPEAFF. The CDR3 DNA reads as TGTGCCAGCGTCGGACCTGAAGCTTTCTTT.

This clonotype was detected a few times. The rearrangement joins TRBV9 to TRBJ1-1; D remains ambiguous. Germline CDR1 reads SGDLS; CDR2 reads YYNGEE. This CDR3 contains 14 residues. Trimming removed 1 base from V and 0 bases from J, with 7 bases in between. CDR3 protein: CASSVSSMNTEAFF. CDR3 bases: TGTGCCAGCAGCGTATCCTCTATGAACACTGAAGCTTTCTTT.

This clonotype was counted ten times or more. J is TRBJ2-1 and V is TRBV19; TRBD2 agrees at 12 bases. This CDR3 spans 16 amino acids. V gave up 6 bases and J gave up 3 bases; unmatched junction bases: 6. Germline V lookup: CDR1 LNHDA, CDR2 SQIVND (reference sequence). CDR3 in DNA: TGTGCCAGTAGACTGACTAGCGGGGGTTTCTACAATGAGCAGTTCTTC. This translates into CASRLTSGGFYNEQFF. Using reference TRBV19 and TRBJ2-1 for the parts outside the CDR3, the full variable domain is DGGITQSPKYLFRKEGQNVTLSCEQNLNHDAMYWYRQDPGQGLRLIYYSQIVNDFQKGDIAEGYSVSREKKESFPLTVTSAQKNPTAFYLCASRLTSGGFYNEQFFGPGTRLTVL.